These 8 T cell receptor beta chains were sequenced from one sample in a study of blood T cell repertoires in COVID-19. Measured with immunoSEQ multiplex PCR; TCRdb has only the in-frame clones, and not every one. This sample has approximately 390,000 clones; 87% occur once, and the top ten carry about 2.1%. Sequencing used peripheral blood. Source of these receptors: a woman in her sixties or seventies with COVID-19, enrolled during active disease.

The chain has TRBV30 and TRBJ1-1; 7 nucleotides match TRBD1. The CDR3 is 13 amino acids. Germline V lookup: CDR1 GTSNPN, CDR2 SVGIG (reference sequence). J lost 4 bases, V lost 2 bases, and 4 bases had no gene match. CDR3 bases: TGTGCCTGGAGTAAGACAGGGACCACTGAAGCTTTCTTT. Translated: CAWSKTGTTEAFF.

The chain uses TRBV18 and TRBJ1-1; the match to TRBD1 covers 7 bases. This CDR3 spans 15 amino acids. Germline lookup yields CDR1 KGHSH and CDR2 LQKENI. J was trimmed by 4 bases and V by 3 bases; bases with no gene match: 8. CDR3 loop: CASSPFGGDSTEAFF. Here the CDR3 DNA reads TGTGCCAGCTCACCCTTCGGGGGGGACAGCACTGAAGCTTTCTTT.

The CDR3 protein is CASSRAGTETQYF. The CDR3 DNA is TGTGCCAGCAGCCGGGCGGGAACGGAGACCCAGTACTTC. The genes are TRBV11-2 and TRBJ2-5; maybe TRBD2 (6 bases). This CDR3 has 13 residues. CDR1 and CDR2 from the germline V gene are SGHAT and FQNNGV. V was pared by 5 bases and J by 5 bases, with 12 bases between.

V usage is TRBV5-1 and J usage is TRBJ2-7; TRBD1 agrees at 7 bases. The germline V gene encodes CDR1 SGHRS and CDR2 YFSETQ. The CDR3 sequence is 14 residues long. J lost 4 bases, V lost 4 bases, and 8 bases had no gene match. The CDR3 loop reads CASSVGDSRYEQYF. Here the CDR3 DNA reads TGCGCCAGCAGCGTGGGGGACAGCAGGTACGAGCAGTACTTC.

V is TRBV4-1 and J is TRBJ2-3, with 7 bases aligning to TRBD2. The J segment lost 2 bases and the V segment lost 4 bases, leaving 6 bases of the junction unmatched. In germline, CDR1 is MGHRA, CDR2 YSYEKL. This CDR3 has 15 residues. CDR3 protein: CASSPGLTDTDTQYF. The CDR3 DNA reads TGCGCCAGCAGCCCGGGACTAACCGACACAGATACGCAGTATTTT.

V gene TRBV18 combines with J gene TRBJ1-2, with D possibly matching TRBD1 (6 bases). V lost 6 bases to trimming and J lost 3 bases, with 11 bases between them. Germline loops: CDR1 KGHSH, CDR2 LQKENI. The CDR3 covers 13 residues. The CDR3 sequence is CASSPRTDYGYTF. The CDR3 DNA is TGTGCCAGCTCGCCTCGGACAGACTATGGCTACACCTTC.

This clone was seen a few times. The gene calls are TRBV18 and TRBJ2-3; possibly TRBD1 for D (5 bases). The CDR3 length is 13 residues. Germline assignment: CDR1 KGHSH and CDR2 LQKENI. The V gene lost 5 bases and the J gene lost 6 bases, with 12 bases spanning the gap. The chain's CDR3 is CASSSIGDDTQYF. Written as DNA, the CDR3 is TGTGCCAGCTCATCTATAGGGGATGATACGCAGTATTTT. Based on the CDR3 plus reference TRBV18 and TRBJ2-3, the full variable domain is NAGVMQNPRHLVRRRGQEARLRCSPMKGHSHVYWYRQLPEEGLKFMVYLQKENIIDESGMPKERFSAEFPKEGPSILRIQQVVRGDSAAYFCASSSIGDDTQYFGPGTRLTVL.

The V and J genes are TRBV9 and TRBJ2-2; D uncertain. CDR1 and CDR2 (germline): SGDLS, YYNGEE. The CDR3 totals 14 residues. Trimming cost V 0 bases and J 2 bases, with 5 bases left between them. The CDR3 loop is CASSVVSNTGELFF. The DNA of the CDR3 is TGTGCCAGCAGCGTAGTCTCCAACACCGGGGAGCTGTTTTTT. Combining the CDR3 with reference TRBV9 and TRBJ2-2 gives the whole variable domain DSGVTQTPKHLITATGQRVTLRCSPRSGDLSVYWYQQSLDQGLQFLIQYYNGEERAKGNILERFSAQQFPDLHSELNLSSLELGDSALYFCASSVVSNTGELFFGEGSRLTVL.